The 14 T cell receptor beta chains below all came from one sample that was sequenced in a study of T cells expressing NK-cell markers. TCRdb re-analyzed the 5' RACE reads; it lists each CDR3 protein once, without DNA. Its clone listing holds 160,000 or so distinct CDR3 sequences. Source material: blood T cells: a sorted CD56 or NKG2C T cell subset, CD4+ or CD8+ T cells, or bulk PBMC T cells (not recorded which). These TCRs come from a woman aged 18 to 75 in good health.

The genes are TRBV11-2 and TRBJ2-1; no DNA is available, so the TRBD1 call from TCRdb remains unchecked. CDR1 and CDR2 (germline): SGHAT, FQNNGV. This CDR3 is built from 15 residues. The CDR3 loop is CASSSGQIRGNEQFF.

The chain carries TRBV7-9 and TRBJ2-7; TCRdb names TRBD1, which stays unverified in the absence of DNA. Germline CDR1 and CDR2: SEHNR and FQNEAQ (reference sequence). The CDR3 covers 13 residues. CDR3 sequence: CASSLTDTGGQYF.

The rearrangement joins TRBV4-1 to TRBJ2-2; the D gene TCRdb calls, TRBD2, cannot be checked with no DNA. The CDR3 has 19 amino acids. Looked up from germline, CDR1 is MGHRA and CDR2 is YSYEKL. The CDR3: CASSHPERPLVAYTGELFF.

The gene calls are TRBV4-1 and TRBJ2-4; TCRdb picks TRBD2, but there is no DNA to check that call. This CDR3 has 17 residues. Germline CDR1 is MGHRA and CDR2 is YSYEKL. The CDR3 sequence: CASSPLGVREAKNIQYF.

The CDR3 sequence is CASSLGDLSQPQHF. J is TRBJ1-5 and V is TRBV5-1. Per germline, CDR1 SGHRS and CDR2 YFSETQ. The CDR3 has 14 amino acids.

The genes are TRBV5-4 and TRBJ2-7; TCRdb's D call of TRBD1 is untestable without DNA. There are 15 residues in the CDR3. The germline V gene has CDR1 SGHNT and CDR2 YYREEE (reference sequence). The CDR3 is CASSLTGTGGNEQYF.

V is TRBV7-9 and J is TRBJ1-4; with no DNA, the TCRdb D assignment of TRBD1 cannot be verified. Germline V gene sequence: CDR1 SEHNR, CDR2 FQNEAQ (reference sequence). This CDR3 has 14 amino acids. CDR3 in amino acids: CASRTDRVHEKLFF.

The CDR3 sequence: CASSQGKASGGLLPYNEQFF. The gene calls are TRBV4-1 and TRBJ2-1; as DNA is missing, the TRBD2 call by TCRdb cannot be tested. Germline CDR1 MGHRA, CDR2 YSYEKL. This CDR3 has 20 amino acids.

This rearrangement joins TRBV20-1 to TRBJ2-7; without DNA, the TCRdb call of TRBD1 cannot be checked. There are 13 residues in the CDR3. Germline V CDR1 and CDR2: DFQATT, SNEGSKA (reference sequence). The CDR3 reads CSASDNTGVRQYF.

The chain uses TRBV4-1 and TRBJ1-5. The CDR3 is made up of 13 amino acids. Germline V gives CDR1 MGHRA, CDR2 YSYEKL. This chain's CDR3 is CASSQQRNQPQHF.

The chain joins TRBV15 to TRBJ1-4. The CDR3 totals 13 residues. The germline gives CDR1 LNHNV, CDR2 YYDKDF (reference sequence). This chain's CDR3 is CATSIGYNEKLFF.

The V and J genes are TRBV4-1 and TRBJ2-4. The CDR3 spans 17 residues. Germline V gives CDR1 MGHRA, CDR2 YSYEKL. The CDR3 protein is CASSQLHRGVAKNIQYF.

This chain links TRBV12-3 or TRBV12-4 with TRBJ2-5. The CDR3 is made up of 12 amino acids. This chain's CDR3 is CASSPNDQTQYF.

V is TRBV18 and J is TRBJ2-1; TCRdb's assignment of TRBD2 cannot be checked, as there is no DNA. Germline V lookup: CDR1 KGHSH, CDR2 LQKENI. This CDR3 has 15 amino acids. This CDR3 reads CASSPSSATYNEQFF.